This T cell receptor (beta chain) was sequenced for a study of T-cell memory formation after mild COVID-19. Regarding the study as a whole: Researchers found some responding clones in pre-infection memory, a sign that cross-reactive memory joined.

This clonotype was counted a single time. Its antigen remains unknown. CDR3 length: 16 amino acids. V shed 2 bases and J 2 bases; nucleotides not matched to a gene: 7. Germline assignment: CDR1 SGHDN and CDR2 FVKESK. MiXCR, applied by TCRdb to the 5' RACE reads, yields one record per CDR3 protein. This sample has over 30,000 distinct CDR3 sequences, with roughly an eighth found just once. The chain recombines TRBV14 with TRBJ1-1; the match to TRBD1 covers 8 bases. The sample was PBMCs or a T cell subset sorted from them (not recorded which). This receptor was obtained from a man aged 18 to 30 who had mild COVID-19 (a few samples of this study predate the infection). Cell type and time point are not known. The DNA for the CDR3 is TGTGCCAGCAGCCAATCCAGGGGGCTAGGTAACACTGAAGCTTTCTTT. Translating it yields CASSQSRGLGNTEAFF.